The T cell receptor beta chain under discussion was sequenced for a study of blood T cell repertoires in COVID-19 (dated by TCRdb to 2020 to 2021). Broadly, across the study: Samples from collaborators originated in the United States, Italy and Spain and spanned both the acute and convalescent phases of COVID-19. The prospective study material was composed of cDNA or gDNA derived from T cells, B-cell-depleted T cells, or PBMCs. Deeply sampled blood TCRbeta repertoires from subjects exposed to, actively infected with, or recovered from COVID-19 were included in the dataset. The repertoires were released in a freely available public database meant as a resource for research on the immune response to SARS-CoV-2. The samples were drawn from the first 160 participants of the ongoing ImmuneRACE study and from 950 to 1,500 subjects provided by 6 global collaborators. Nearly every sample came with metadata listing a de-identified subject ID, COVID-19 status, age in years and sex. Where available, HLA class I and class II types were obtained from metadata supplied by the sample provider rather than from assay-based typing. What the research found in general, with its limitations: The quantity of clinical and demographic metadata differed by source and by participant and was supplied without curation.

V drops 2 bases and J drops 8 bases, leaving 10 bases in between. CDR1 and CDR2 are drawn from the germline V gene: SGHRS, YFSETQ. Spanning cysteine to phenylalanine, the CDR3 consists of 13 amino acids. Kept here is only the CDR3 DNA, which spans 39 bases and is read in frame from base 1. Points on this clone: Its cognate antigen has yet to be identified. No base qualities exist here, and no much larger clone lies one base off it.

Participants in the prospective study were enrolled through a virtual design, were aged roughly 18 to 100 years, and lived in roughly 25 United States geographic areas. Cohort assignment in the prospective study relied on participant-reported clinical history from a screening survey and a study questionnaire. ImmuneRACE Cohort 3 recovered participants were defined by two consecutive negative NP/OP PCR tests, healthcare professional clearance, or symptom resolution. Mobile phlebotomists in the prospective study collected whole blood, serum and a nasopharyngeal or oropharyngeal swab from every participant. Additional blood draws and questionnaires over an approximately 2-month period could optionally be provided by prospective study participants. Prospective study blood samples were shipped either frozen or at room temperature before DNA extraction. TCRbeta CDR3 regions were amplified from genomic DNA using the immunoSEQ Assay, a bias-controlled multiplex PCR. The study's own analysis went as follows. Nucleated cell counts per sample were estimated from amplification of reference gene primers within the assay. To quantify the absolute abundance of each unique TCRbeta CDR3 rearrangement, sequence reads were collapsed and filtered. For each sample, productive Simpson clonality was calculated as the square root of Simpson's diversity index over productive rearrangements. TCRdb retrieved this table from immuneACCESS and kept in-frame rearrangements only. Not all clones are present; in checked studies, unresolved V genes account for under half, and no reason is known for the remainder. V, J and clone size are those of that table, while D and trimming were read from the DNA. For this sample the table gives 300,000 to 450,000 clones, of which 85% to 90% were detected only once. The ten largest account for less than 1.2% of the sample.

The sequence was obtained from a man in his late teens or twenties who had recovered from COVID-19. The sequenced sample consisted of PBMCs or T cells enriched from blood (not recorded which). The chain links TRBV5-1 with TRBJ1-4; no D gene call is confident. The CDR3 in this case is CASSFPGREKLFF. At the DNA level, the sequence is TGCGCCAGCAGCTTTCCGGGAAGGGAAAAACTGTTTTTT.